These 24 T cell receptor beta chains came from one sample sequenced in a study of control samples from healthy donors and cancer patients. Here immunoSEQ multiplex PCR was the method, and the copy in TCRdb shows in-frame clones only, minus some. Among 70,000 to 75,000 clones, 94% were seen once, and the ten largest hold approximately 2.8%. Sequenced input: blood. All receptors come from a woman aged 25 to 39 in good health.

The chain links TRBV10-3 to TRBJ1-5, with 9 bases identical to TRBD1. In germline, CDR1 is ENHRY, CDR2 SYGVKD. This CDR3 has 13 amino acids. Trimming at V came to 6 bases and at J to 5 bases, leaving 2 bases not matched to a gene. The CDR3 bases are TGTGCCATCAGGGGACAGGGTGATCAGCCCCAGCATTTT. Translated: CAIRGQGDQPQHF.

The chain employs TRBV12-5 and TRBJ2-3, with TRBD2 matching over 10 bases. The CDR3 contains 15 residues. V was clipped by 6 bases and J by 2 bases; unmatched bases: 5. Germline assignment: CDR1 LGHNT and CDR2 FRNRAP. DNA for the CDR3: TGTGCTAGTGGCCCCAGCGGGGGGGCCACAGATACGCAGTATTTT. The encoded protein is CASGPSGGATDTQYF.

This chain links TRBV5-5 with TRBJ2-3; D remains unclear. Trimming took off 1 base at V and 0 bases at J, with 6 bases between the two ends. Germline values: CDR1 SGHKS, CDR2 YYEKEE (reference sequence). The CDR3 runs to 14 residues. The CDR3 bases are TGTGCCAGCAGCTTGTTTCTTAGCACAGATACGCAGTATTTT. This translates into CASSLFLSTDTQYF. Variable domain in full (rest from reference TRBV5-5 and TRBJ2-3): DAGVTQSPTHLIKTRGQQVTLRCSPISGHKSVSWYQQVLGQGPQFIFQYYEKEERGRGNFPDRFSARQFPNYSSELNVNALLLGDSALYLCASSLFLSTDTQYFGPGTRLTVL.

The rearrangement joins TRBV12-3 or TRBV12-4 to TRBJ1-2; D is possibly TRBD1 (5 bases). This CDR3 has 13 amino acids. Deletions cut 1 base from V and 7 bases from J, with 10 bases between. The DNA of the CDR3 is TGTGCCAGCAGTTTAGGGACACGGCCTGGCTACACCTTC. Translation: CASSLGTRPGYTF.

In its sample, this clone was seen once. The chain uses TRBV19 and TRBJ2-2; D unresolved. CDR1 and CDR2 from the germline V gene are LNHDA and SQIVND (reference sequence). The CDR3 runs to 13 residues. Between the trimmed V and J ends, which lost 6 bases and 2 bases, there was a span of 7 bases. The CDR3 sequence is CASRDFNTGELFF. CDR3 nucleotides: TGTGCCAGTAGGGATTTTAACACCGGGGAGCTGTTTTTT. The full variable domain, completed using reference TRBV19 and TRBJ2-2, is DGGITQSPKYLFRKEGQNVTLSCEQNLNHDAMYWYRQDPGQGLRLIYYSQIVNDFQKGDIAEGYSVSREKKESFPLTVTSAQKNPTAFYLCASRDFNTGELFFGEGSRLTVL.

The V gene is TRBV19, the J gene TRBJ1-1; D remains ambiguous. Germline-derived CDR1 and CDR2 are LNHDA and SQIVND (reference sequence). This CDR3 has 12 residues. V was pared by 4 bases and J by 3 bases, with 6 bases between. The CDR3 is CASSRQDTEAFF. The CDR3 nucleotides are TGTGCCAGTAGTAGGCAGGACACTGAAGCTTTCTTT.

The V gene is TRBV25-1, the J gene TRBJ1-1, with 9 bases lining up with TRBD1. Germline CDR1 MGHDK, CDR2 SYGVNS. V was pared by 2 bases and J by 5 bases, with 9 bases of the junction left unmatched. The CDR3 is 16 amino acids. DNA for the CDR3: TGTGCCAGCAGTGAAATAGGCGGGGGACAGGGTACTGAAGCTTTCTTT. It yields the protein CASSEIGGGQGTEAFF. Combining the CDR3 with reference TRBV25-1 and TRBJ1-1 gives the whole variable domain EADIYQTPRYLVIGTGKKITLECSQTMGHDKMYWYQQDPGMELHLIHYSYGVNSTEKGDLSSESTVSRIRTEHFPLTLESARPSHTSQYLCASSEIGGGQGTEAFFGQGTRLTVV.

The V gene is TRBV7-2, the J gene TRBJ2-4, with 9 bases lining up with TRBD1. J was trimmed by 5 bases and V by 4 bases; bases with no gene match: 0. Germline CDR1 reads SGHTA; CDR2 reads FQGNSA. The CDR3 contains 13 residues. CDR3 nucleotide sequence: TGTGCCAGCAGCTACAGGGGGCAAAACATTCAGTACTTC. Protein sequence: CASSYRGQNIQYF.

This clone has only one observation. The chain links TRBV20-1 to TRBJ1-2, with a possible D match to TRBD1 (6 bases). V was clipped by 3 bases and J by 5 bases, with 16 bases between them. The CDR3 sequence is 14 residues long. CDR1 DFQATT and CDR2 SNEGSKA come from the germline V gene (reference sequence). The CDR3 bases are TGCAGTGCTAGTGGAAGGGGGACCTATTATGGCTACACCTTC. This translates into CSASGRGTYYGYTF.

The chain couples TRBV25-1 to TRBJ2-5; 7 bases are shared with TRBD1. The germline V gene encodes CDR1 MGHDK and CDR2 SYGVNS. The CDR3 loop spans 13 amino acids. V trimming: 2 bases; J trimming: 5 bases; junction bases outside the gene matches: 2. CDR3 region: CASSEDRDETQYF. In nucleotides, the CDR3 is TGTGCCAGCAGTGAAGACAGGGACGAGACCCAGTACTTC.

Only one count was recorded for this clone. CDR3 in DNA: TGTGCCAGCAGTCTAAGGGGCTCTGGAAACACCATATATTTT. This codes for CASSLRGSGNTIYF. The chain carries TRBV7-9 and TRBJ1-3, with a possible D match to TRBD1 (5 bases). The CDR3 is made up of 14 amino acids. V was cut by 6 bases and J by 0 bases, with 9 bases left in between. CDR1 and CDR2 from the germline V gene are SEHNR and FQNEAQ (reference sequence).

The rearrangement links TRBV19 to TRBJ1-2; D possibly corresponds to TRBD1 (6 bases). CDR3 size: 13 residues. V was trimmed by 8 bases and J by 8 bases, leaving 18 bases between them. Germline assignment: CDR1 LNHDA and CDR2 SQIVND (reference sequence). The DNA of the CDR3 is TGTGCCAGTGCGTATGGGGGGCTTAGAGGCTACACCTTC. Encoded protein: CASAYGGLRGYTF. The full variable domain, its missing parts supplied by reference TRBV19 and TRBJ1-2, is DGGITQSPKYLFRKEGQNVTLSCEQNLNHDAMYWYRQDPGQGLRLIYYSQIVNDFQKGDIAEGYSVSREKKESFPLTVTSAQKNPTAFYLCASAYGGLRGYTFGSGTRLTVV.

This chain joins TRBV6-5 and TRBJ1-1; D may be TRBD1 (5 bases). V lost 7 bases, J lost 0 bases, and 12 bases lay in between. The length of the CDR3 is 14 residues. Per germline, CDR1 MNHEY and CDR2 SVGAGI. The CDR3 bases are TGTGCCAGCACAACGGGACGAATGAACACTGAAGCTTTCTTT. It codes for CASTTGRMNTEAFF.

CDR3 residues: CASSQKGEGNTEAFF. CDR3 DNA: TGCGCCAGCAGCCAAAAGGGGGAAGGGAACACTGAAGCTTTCTTT. This sequence joins TRBV4-1 and TRBJ1-1; D is possibly TRBD1 (6 bases). Trimming took off 2 bases at V and 1 base at J, with 11 bases between the two ends. The CDR3 runs 15 residues. Germline values: CDR1 MGHRA, CDR2 YSYEKL.

V gene TRBV7-2 combines with J gene TRBJ2-4, with D hard to call. Trimming shortened V by 2 bases and J by 0 bases, and 8 bases separated the two germline ends. There are 15 residues in the CDR3. Germline CDR1 SGHTA, CDR2 FQGNSA. CDR3 bases: TGTGCCAGCAGCTTATTAGGGCTAGCCAAAAACATTCAGTACTTC. Its protein product is CASSLLGLAKNIQYF.

J is TRBJ1-2 and V is TRBV19; D perhaps matches TRBD1 (6 bases). Germline CDR1 reads LNHDA; CDR2 reads SQIVND (reference sequence). CDR3 length equals 14 residues. V lost 10 bases to trimming and J lost 4 bases, with 19 bases between them. The CDR3, as DNA: TGTGCCACCTCAAGAGGCAGGGGATTCTATGGCTACACCTTC. Amino acid sequence: CATSRGRGFYGYTF.

The genes are TRBV7-8 and TRBJ1-5; D possibly corresponds to TRBD1 (5 bases). CDR1 and CDR2 (germline): SGHVS, FQNEAQ. Trimming stripped 1 base from V and 7 bases from J, with 11 bases between. The CDR3 is 14 amino acids. The CDR3 loop reads CASSLVLRDQPQHF. The CDR3 DNA follows: TGTGCCAGCAGCTTAGTTCTCAGGGACCAGCCCCAGCATTTT.

This clone was counted a single time. The rearrangement joins TRBV2 to TRBJ1-3, with TRBD1 matching 8 bases. Germline CDR1 is SNHLY and CDR2 is FYNNEI. V lost 4 bases, J lost 2 bases, and 10 bases stayed unmatched. The CDR3 has 17 amino acids. CDR3 loop: CASSAFSGGATGNTIYF. Written as DNA, the CDR3 is TGTGCCAGCAGTGCCTTCTCAGGGGGCGCTACTGGAAACACCATATATTTT.

This chain links TRBV12-3 or TRBV12-4 with TRBJ2-1, with D tentatively TRBD1 (6 bases). This CDR3 is built from 13 residues. V lost 6 bases and J lost 3, with 9 bases in between. CDR3 region: CASSLDSYNEQFF. CDR3 coding DNA: TGTGCCAGCAGCCTGGACAGCTACAATGAGCAGTTCTTC.

This chain connects TRBV9 to TRBJ1-2; 7 nucleotides match TRBD1. V shed 4 bases and J 3 bases; nucleotides not matched to a gene: 0. The germline V gene encodes CDR1 SGDLS and CDR2 YYNGEE. This CDR3 is 12 amino acids long. For the CDR3, the DNA is TGTGCCAGCAGCACAGGGGACTATGGCTACACCTTC. Protein product: CASSTGDYGYTF. Full variable domain (missing parts from reference TRBV9 and TRBJ1-2): DSGVTQTPKHLITATGQRVTLRCSPRSGDLSVYWYQQSLDQGLQFLIQYYNGEERAKGNILERFSAQQFPDLHSELNLSSLELGDSALYFCASSTGDYGYTFGSGTRLTVV.

J is TRBJ2-1 and V is TRBV3-1 (or the pseudogene TRBV3-2); either TRBD1 or TRBD2 may supply D (5 bases each). Germline-derived CDR1 and CDR2 are LGHDT and YNNKEL (reference sequence). V lost 4 bases and J lost 0, with 10 bases in between. The CDR3 length is 15 residues. CDR3 sequence reads: CASSRDPSSYNEQFF. The CDR3 nucleotides read TGTGCCAGCAGCCGGGACCCAAGCTCCTACAATGAGCAGTTCTTC.

This rearrangement joins TRBV7-2 to TRBJ2-3, with no clear D. V lost 1 base, J lost 0 bases, and 8 bases lay in between. The CDR3 spans 15 residues. Per germline, CDR1 SGHTA and CDR2 FQGNSA. CDR3 in amino acids: CASSLEGRSTDTQYF. CDR3 DNA: TGTGCCAGCAGCTTAGAAGGCAGAAGCACAGATACGCAGTATTTT.

V gene TRBV11-2 combines with J gene TRBJ1-1; D possibly corresponds to TRBD1 (6 bases). Germline V gene sequence: CDR1 SGHAT, CDR2 FQNNGV. The V end was cut by 3 bases, the J end by 5 bases, with 16 bases between. The CDR3 has 15 residues. This chain's CDR3 is CASSLARGGGTEAFF. CDR3 in DNA: TGTGCCAGCAGCTTGGCCAGGGGAGGAGGGACTGAAGCTTTCTTT.

The chain has TRBV4-2 and TRBJ2-7; no firm D call. This CDR3 region has 14 residues. Germline V gene data show CDR1 as LGHNA and CDR2 as YNFKEQ. The ends were cut back, 1 base at V and 1 base at J, with 8 bases in the middle. In nucleotides, the CDR3 is TGTGCCAGCAGCCAAGCGATTCCGTCCTACGAGCAGTACTTC. It yields the protein CASSQAIPSYEQYF.